These 21 T cell receptor beta chains were all obtained from the same sample, sequenced in a study of cytomegalovirus exposure and HLA in healthy donors. Clones were read by immunoSEQ multiplex PCR, and TCRdb kept only the in-frame ones, dropping some. The sample yields 110,000 or so clones, 70% to 90% seen once. The sample consisted of PBMCs. Source of these receptors: a woman aged 18-29 years in good health and CMV-seropositive.

This clone was observed a handful of times. This chain joins TRBV5-1 and TRBJ1-1; possibly TRBD1 for D (6 bases). This CDR3 is 14 amino acids long. V gave up 4 bases and J gave up 0 bases, with 10 bases separating them. Germline V gene lookup returns CDR1 SGHRS and CDR2 YFSETQ. Written as DNA, the CDR3 is TGCGCCAGCAGCGCGGACAGCATGAACACTGAAGCTTTCTTT. Translation gives CASSADSMNTEAFF.

This clone was seen once. The chain employs TRBV11-2 and TRBJ1-5; D is ambiguous. Trimming took off 0 bases at V and 1 base at J, with 7 bases between the two ends. The CDR3 has 15 amino acids. Germline values: CDR1 SGHAT, CDR2 FQNNGV. The CDR3: CASSLDGRSNQPQHF. DNA for the CDR3: TGTGCCAGCAGCTTAGACGGTCGGAGCAATCAGCCCCAGCATTTT. Full variable domain (remainder filled in from reference TRBV11-2 and TRBJ1-5): EAGVAQSPRYKIIEKRQSVAFWCNPISGHATLYWYQQILGQGPKLLIQFQNNGVVDDSQLPKDRFSAERLKGVDSTLKIQPAKLEDSAVYLCASSLDGRSNQPQHFGDGTRLSIL.

The J gene is TRBJ1-4, the V gene TRBV4-1, with 11 bases identical to TRBD1. V trimming: 3 bases; J trimming: 5 bases; junction bases outside the gene matches: 8. The CDR3 totals 17 residues. Germline CDR1 reads MGHRA; CDR2 reads YSYEKL. CDR3 amino acids: CASSQSGQGGLNEKLFF. In nucleotides, the CDR3 is TGCGCCAGCAGCCAGTCGGGACAGGGGGGGCTAAATGAAAAACTGTTTTTT.

The chain is built from TRBV5-6 and TRBJ2-7; 11 nucleotides agree with TRBD1. This CDR3 has 16 residues. Per the germline V gene, CDR1 is SGHDT and CDR2 is YYEEEE. V lost 0 bases to trimming and J lost 3 bases; unmatched junction nucleotides: 5. The CDR3 region has the DNA TGTGCCAGCAGCTTGGGGACCGGGACAGGGGGCTACGAGCAGTACTTC. This codes for CASSLGTGTGGYEQYF.

This rearrangement joins TRBV6-5 to TRBJ1-2; 8 bases align to TRBD1. J lost 10 bases, V lost 5 bases, and 3 bases had no gene match. CDR3 length: 11 amino acids. Germline V gene data show CDR1 as MNHEY and CDR2 as SVGAGI. The CDR3 DNA reads TGTGCCAGCAGTATCCAGGGGGCCTACACCTTC. As protein: CASSIQGAYTF.

The V and J genes are TRBV19 and TRBJ2-7; 7 bases fit TRBD1. The CDR3 consists of 14 residues. With 4 bases clipped from V and 7 bases from J, the junction kept 10 bases outside the gene matches. CDR1 is LNHDA and CDR2 is SQIVND in the germline V gene (reference sequence). CDR3 region: CASSKGAPGKEQYF. CDR3 DNA sequence: TGTGCCAGTAGTAAGGGGGCGCCGGGAAAAGAGCAGTACTTC.

The CDR3 sequence: CASSFYQDRNNEQFF. CDR3 nucleotides: TGTGCCAGCAGCTTCTATCAGGACAGGAACAATGAGCAGTTCTTC. The chain has TRBV7-6 and TRBJ2-1, with 7 bases that match TRBD1. The V segment lost 3 bases and the J segment 5 bases; nucleotides outside the gene matches: 7. CDR3 length: 15 residues. From germline, CDR1 is SGHVS and CDR2 FNYEAQ.

The V gene is TRBV7-2, the J gene TRBJ2-3; 15 bases are a match to TRBD2. CDR1 and CDR2 from the germline V gene are SGHTA and FQGNSA. V was clipped by 2 bases and J by 5 bases; unmatched bases: 8. The CDR3 loop spans 18 amino acids. CDR3 bases: TGTGCCAGCAGCTTACGGACTAGCGGGAGGGCCATCAGAGATACGCAGTATTTT. Encoded protein: CASSLRTSGRAIRDTQYF.

The rearrangement uses TRBV29-1 and TRBJ1-4; the match to TRBD1 covers 8 bases. The CDR3 has 13 residues. J gave up 8 bases and V 7 bases, and 9 bases lay outside the gene matches. The germline gives CDR1 SQVTM, CDR2 ANQGSEA. For the CDR3, the DNA is TGCAGCGCCGGGGACAGGTTCGGCGAAAAACTGTTTTTT. Its translation: CSAGDRFGEKLFF.

The chain recombines TRBV28 with TRBJ1-2, with D perhaps matching TRBD1 (6 bases). The germline CDR1 and CDR2 sequences are MDHEN and SYDVKM. The length of the CDR3 is 11 residues. V lost 6 bases and J 8 bases, leaving 10 bases between the germline ends. CDR3 bases: TGTGCCAGCAGCCACAGGGTGGGCTACACCTTC. It specifies CASSHRVGYTF.

The chain employs TRBV5-8 and TRBJ1-2, with TRBD1 identical over 9 bases. Germline V gene data show CDR1 as SGHTS and CDR2 as YDEGEE. The V and J ends lost 1 base and 3 bases, in that order; junction bases with no gene match: 4. This CDR3 contains 15 residues. CDR3 residues: CASSLRTGAYYGYTF. The DNA of the CDR3 is TGTGCCAGCAGCTTGAGGACAGGGGCATACTATGGCTACACCTTC.

The gene calls are TRBV27 and TRBJ2-3; possibly TRBD2 for D (6 bases). There are 14 residues in the CDR3. From germline, CDR1 is MNHEY and CDR2 SMNVEV (reference sequence). V was cut by 4 bases and J by 1 base, with 9 bases left in between. Written as DNA, the CDR3 is TGTGCCAGCAGTTCCCCGGGGGGCACAGATACGCAGTATTTT. It yields the protein CASSSPGGTDTQYF.

The V and J genes are TRBV11-1 and TRBJ2-1; 8 nucleotides agree with TRBD2. CDR3 length: 15 residues. V lost 5 bases and J lost 5; bases outside the gene matches: 8. Germline CDR1 and CDR2: SGHAT and FQDESV (reference sequence). In DNA form, the CDR3 reads TGTGCCAGCAGCCGGACTAGCCGAAATAACAATGAGCAGTTCTTC. Translating gives CASSRTSRNNNEQFF.

The rearrangement joins TRBV25-1 to TRBJ2-2, with 11 bases matching TRBD2. This CDR3 comprises 18 residues. CDR1 and CDR2 (germline): MGHDK, SYGVNS. Germline trimming cut 4 bases from V and 0 bases from J; bases unmatched to any gene: 7. The CDR3 protein is CASSGYSGRDTNTGELFF. The CDR3 bases are TGTGCCAGCAGTGGATATAGCGGGAGGGATACGAACACCGGGGAGCTGTTTTTT.

Comments on this clone: Other DNA sequences in this specimen translate into the identical CDR3. V usage is TRBV5-4 and J usage is TRBJ2-1; maybe TRBD2 (5 bases). The V end was cut by 1 base, the J end by 6 bases, with 8 bases between. Germline V gives CDR1 SGHNT, CDR2 YYREEE (reference sequence). The CDR3 is 13 amino acids. In DNA form, the CDR3 reads TGTGCCAGCAGCTTGCGGGGATCCAATGAGCAGTTCTTC. The encoded protein is CASSLRGSNEQFF.

The chain recombines TRBV6-1 with TRBJ2-7; maybe TRBD2 (5 bases). This CDR3 has 15 residues. V gave up 7 bases and J gave up 1 base, with 17 bases separating them. Per the germline V gene, CDR1 is MNHNS and CDR2 is SASEGT. CDR3 region: CASTEWRLSSYEQYF. The CDR3 region has the DNA TGTGCCAGCACCGAATGGAGGCTATCTTCCTACGAGCAGTACTTC.

V and J are TRBV6-5 and TRBJ2-1; 8 bases fit TRBD2. Germline loops: CDR1 MNHEY, CDR2 SVGAGI. CDR3 length: 14 amino acids. V lost 8 bases, J lost 4 bases, and 7 bases stayed unmatched. CDR3 DNA sequence: TGTGCCAGCCACCATAGCGGGGTATACAATGAGCAGTTCTTC. Amino acids: CASHHSGVYNEQFF.

The sample holds a few counts of this clone. The V call is TRBV4-1, the J call TRBJ1-6, with 9 bases matching TRBD1. This CDR3 comprises 16 residues. The ends lost 1 base at V and 8 bases at J; junction bases unmatched: 6. Germline values: CDR1 MGHRA, CDR2 YSYEKL. The CDR3 sequence: CASSQVLTGGHSPLHF. DNA of the CDR3: TGCGCCAGCAGCCAAGTTCTGACAGGGGGTCATTCACCCCTCCACTTT.

The V gene is TRBV2, the J gene TRBJ2-5, with D possibly being TRBD2 (5 bases). The CDR3 is made up of 11 amino acids. Per the germline V gene, CDR1 is SNHLY and CDR2 is FYNNEI. V dropped 4 bases and J dropped 5 bases, with 5 bases sitting between them. The CDR3 loop is CASSGEETQYF. The CDR3 DNA reads TGTGCCAGCAGTGGGGAGGAGACCCAGTACTTC.

The chain combines TRBV19 with TRBJ1-1, with D unresolved. Germline V gene data show CDR1 as LNHDA and CDR2 as SQIVND (reference sequence). Trimming stripped 5 bases from V and 0 bases from J, with 7 bases between. There are 13 residues in the CDR3. Written as DNA, the CDR3 is TGTGCCAGTAGTCCACTCATGAACACTGAAGCTTTCTTT. It is translated as CASSPLMNTEAFF.

This sequence joins TRBV7-2 and TRBJ1-5, with 8 bases matching TRBD1. The CDR3 consists of 14 residues. The germline CDR1 and CDR2 sequences are SGHTA and FQGNSA. Germline trimming cut 1 base from V and 10 bases from J; bases unmatched to any gene: 6. DNA of the CDR3: TGTGCCAGCAGCTTAGAGCCAGGGGGCGGACCCCAGCATTTT. Its protein is CASSLEPGGGPQHF.